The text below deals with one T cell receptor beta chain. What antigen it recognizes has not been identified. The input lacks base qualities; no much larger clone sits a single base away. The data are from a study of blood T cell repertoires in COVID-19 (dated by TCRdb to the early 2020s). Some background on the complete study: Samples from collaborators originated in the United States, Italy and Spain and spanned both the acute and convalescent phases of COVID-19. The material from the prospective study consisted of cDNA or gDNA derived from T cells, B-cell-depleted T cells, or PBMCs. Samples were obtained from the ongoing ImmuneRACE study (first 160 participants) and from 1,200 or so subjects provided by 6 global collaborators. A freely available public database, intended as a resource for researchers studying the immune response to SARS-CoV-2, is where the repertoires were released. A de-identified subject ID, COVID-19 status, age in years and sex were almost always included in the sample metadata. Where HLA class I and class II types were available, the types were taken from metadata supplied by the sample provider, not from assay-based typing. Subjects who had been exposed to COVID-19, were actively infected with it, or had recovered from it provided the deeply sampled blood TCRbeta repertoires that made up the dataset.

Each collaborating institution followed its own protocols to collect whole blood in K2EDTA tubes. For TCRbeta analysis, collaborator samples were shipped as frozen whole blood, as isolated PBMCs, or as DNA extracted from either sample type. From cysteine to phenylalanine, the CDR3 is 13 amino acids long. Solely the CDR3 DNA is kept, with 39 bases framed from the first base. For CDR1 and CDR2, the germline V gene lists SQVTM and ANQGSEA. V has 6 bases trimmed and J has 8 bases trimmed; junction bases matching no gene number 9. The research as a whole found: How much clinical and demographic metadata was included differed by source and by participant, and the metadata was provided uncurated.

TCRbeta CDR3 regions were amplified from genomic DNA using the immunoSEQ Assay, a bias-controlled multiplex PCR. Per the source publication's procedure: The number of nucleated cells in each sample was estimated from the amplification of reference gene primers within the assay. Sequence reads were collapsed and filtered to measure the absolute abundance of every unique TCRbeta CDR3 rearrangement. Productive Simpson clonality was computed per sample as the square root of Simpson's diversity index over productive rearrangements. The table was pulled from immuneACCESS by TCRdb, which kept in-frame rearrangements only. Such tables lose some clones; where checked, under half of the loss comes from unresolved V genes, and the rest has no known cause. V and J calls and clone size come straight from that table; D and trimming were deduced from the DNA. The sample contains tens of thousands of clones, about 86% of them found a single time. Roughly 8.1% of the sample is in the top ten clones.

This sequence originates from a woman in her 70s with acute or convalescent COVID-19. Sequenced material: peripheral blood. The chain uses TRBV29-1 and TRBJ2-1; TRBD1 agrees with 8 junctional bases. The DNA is TGCAGCGTCGACCGGACAGGGTGGGATGAGCAGTTCTTC. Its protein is CSVDRTGWDEQFF.